This TCR beta chain was sequenced for a study of blood T cell repertoires in COVID-19 (dated by TCRdb to about 2020). Turning to the overall study: The collaborator samples originated in the United States, Italy and Spain and spanned the acute and convalescent phases of COVID-19. Deeply sampled blood TCRbeta repertoires from subjects exposed to, actively infected with, or recovered from COVID-19 were included in the dataset. The material from the prospective study consisted of cDNA or gDNA derived from T cells, B-cell-depleted T cells, or PBMCs. The samples were drawn from the first 160 participants of the ongoing ImmuneRACE study and from more than 1,000 subjects provided by 6 global collaborators. A freely available public database, intended as a resource for researchers studying the immune response to SARS-CoV-2, is where the repertoires were released. The sample metadata nearly always contained a de-identified subject ID, COVID-19 status, age in years and sex. Where HLA class I and class II types were available, the types were taken from metadata supplied by the sample provider, not from assay-based typing.

Sequences SGHNT (CDR1) and YYREEE (CDR2) are obtained from the germline V gene (reference sequence). The CDR3 covers 13 residues, taking in both the cysteine and the phenylalanine. The only DNA kept is the CDR3, 39 bases in frame from the first base. V loses 4 bases, J loses 3 bases, and the germline ends lie 8 bases apart. TCRbeta CDR3 regions were amplified from genomic DNA by means of the immunoSEQ Assay, a bias-controlled multiplex PCR. Turning to the authors' computational methods: The number of nucleated cells in each sample was estimated by amplification of reference gene primers within the assay. Sequence reads were collapsed and filtered to measure the absolute abundance of every unique TCRbeta CDR3 rearrangement. For each sample, productive Simpson clonality was calculated as the square root of Simpson's diversity index over productive rearrangements. What TCRdb holds here is the immuneACCESS table cut down to in-frame rearrangements. Part of the clones is not present; checked against another copy, under half of the missing clones reflect an unresolved V gene, and the others are unexplained. The DNA was the basis for D and trimming; V, J and clone size are from that table. The sample contains around 230,000 clones, about 85% of them found a single time. The ten largest account for roughly 0.7% of the sample.

Notes on this clone: Its antigen specificity is not known. No base-level quality is on record; no much larger clone is a single base apart.

The research as a whole found: Clinical and demographic metadata were provided uncurated, with the amount varying by source and participant.

Collaborating institutions collected whole blood in K2EDTA tubes following their own protocols. For TCRbeta analysis, collaborators shipped samples in one of three forms: frozen whole blood, isolated PBMCs, or DNA extracted from either of those sample types. The source is a middle-aged man with acute or convalescent COVID-19. Sequenced material: peripheral blood. The sequence links TRBV5-4 to TRBJ1-3, with a tentative D gene TRBD1 over 5 matching bases. The CDR3 region has the sequence CASSPGGGNTIYF. The DNA sequence reads TGTGCCAGCAGCCCGGGGGGTGGAAACACCATATATTTT.